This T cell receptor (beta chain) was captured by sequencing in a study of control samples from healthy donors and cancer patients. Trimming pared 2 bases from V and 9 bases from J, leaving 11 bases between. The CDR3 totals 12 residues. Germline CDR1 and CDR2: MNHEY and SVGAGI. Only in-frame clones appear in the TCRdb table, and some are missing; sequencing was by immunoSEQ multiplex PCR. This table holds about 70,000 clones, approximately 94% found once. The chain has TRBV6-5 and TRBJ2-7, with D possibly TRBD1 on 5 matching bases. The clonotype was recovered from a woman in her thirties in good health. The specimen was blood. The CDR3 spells CASSYGREGQYV. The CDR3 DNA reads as TGTGCCAGCAGTTACGGCAGGGAAGGGCAGTACGTC.